This TCR beta chain was retrieved from a study of T cell responses to AZD1222 COVID-19 vaccine. Using immunoSEQ multiplex PCR, the repertoire was profiled, and TCRdb retains in-frame clones only, with some absent. The sample shows just under 75,000 clones, around 80% of them seen only once. The CDR3 is made up of 15 amino acids. The germline V gene encodes CDR1 ENHRY and CDR2 SYGVKD. V shed 6 bases, J shed 9 bases, and the junction held 8 bases outside the gene matches. The chain couples TRBV10-3 to TRBJ2-1, with TRBD2 matching 13 bases. The origin of this receptor is an adult who received the AZD1222 COVID-19 vaccine. Sample: peripheral blood, taken 28 days after the second AZD1222 dose. The CDR3 DNA sequence: TGTGCCATCAGCCCGGGACTAGCGGGGACGGGTGAGCAGTTCTTC. It yields the protein CAISPGLAGTGEQFF.